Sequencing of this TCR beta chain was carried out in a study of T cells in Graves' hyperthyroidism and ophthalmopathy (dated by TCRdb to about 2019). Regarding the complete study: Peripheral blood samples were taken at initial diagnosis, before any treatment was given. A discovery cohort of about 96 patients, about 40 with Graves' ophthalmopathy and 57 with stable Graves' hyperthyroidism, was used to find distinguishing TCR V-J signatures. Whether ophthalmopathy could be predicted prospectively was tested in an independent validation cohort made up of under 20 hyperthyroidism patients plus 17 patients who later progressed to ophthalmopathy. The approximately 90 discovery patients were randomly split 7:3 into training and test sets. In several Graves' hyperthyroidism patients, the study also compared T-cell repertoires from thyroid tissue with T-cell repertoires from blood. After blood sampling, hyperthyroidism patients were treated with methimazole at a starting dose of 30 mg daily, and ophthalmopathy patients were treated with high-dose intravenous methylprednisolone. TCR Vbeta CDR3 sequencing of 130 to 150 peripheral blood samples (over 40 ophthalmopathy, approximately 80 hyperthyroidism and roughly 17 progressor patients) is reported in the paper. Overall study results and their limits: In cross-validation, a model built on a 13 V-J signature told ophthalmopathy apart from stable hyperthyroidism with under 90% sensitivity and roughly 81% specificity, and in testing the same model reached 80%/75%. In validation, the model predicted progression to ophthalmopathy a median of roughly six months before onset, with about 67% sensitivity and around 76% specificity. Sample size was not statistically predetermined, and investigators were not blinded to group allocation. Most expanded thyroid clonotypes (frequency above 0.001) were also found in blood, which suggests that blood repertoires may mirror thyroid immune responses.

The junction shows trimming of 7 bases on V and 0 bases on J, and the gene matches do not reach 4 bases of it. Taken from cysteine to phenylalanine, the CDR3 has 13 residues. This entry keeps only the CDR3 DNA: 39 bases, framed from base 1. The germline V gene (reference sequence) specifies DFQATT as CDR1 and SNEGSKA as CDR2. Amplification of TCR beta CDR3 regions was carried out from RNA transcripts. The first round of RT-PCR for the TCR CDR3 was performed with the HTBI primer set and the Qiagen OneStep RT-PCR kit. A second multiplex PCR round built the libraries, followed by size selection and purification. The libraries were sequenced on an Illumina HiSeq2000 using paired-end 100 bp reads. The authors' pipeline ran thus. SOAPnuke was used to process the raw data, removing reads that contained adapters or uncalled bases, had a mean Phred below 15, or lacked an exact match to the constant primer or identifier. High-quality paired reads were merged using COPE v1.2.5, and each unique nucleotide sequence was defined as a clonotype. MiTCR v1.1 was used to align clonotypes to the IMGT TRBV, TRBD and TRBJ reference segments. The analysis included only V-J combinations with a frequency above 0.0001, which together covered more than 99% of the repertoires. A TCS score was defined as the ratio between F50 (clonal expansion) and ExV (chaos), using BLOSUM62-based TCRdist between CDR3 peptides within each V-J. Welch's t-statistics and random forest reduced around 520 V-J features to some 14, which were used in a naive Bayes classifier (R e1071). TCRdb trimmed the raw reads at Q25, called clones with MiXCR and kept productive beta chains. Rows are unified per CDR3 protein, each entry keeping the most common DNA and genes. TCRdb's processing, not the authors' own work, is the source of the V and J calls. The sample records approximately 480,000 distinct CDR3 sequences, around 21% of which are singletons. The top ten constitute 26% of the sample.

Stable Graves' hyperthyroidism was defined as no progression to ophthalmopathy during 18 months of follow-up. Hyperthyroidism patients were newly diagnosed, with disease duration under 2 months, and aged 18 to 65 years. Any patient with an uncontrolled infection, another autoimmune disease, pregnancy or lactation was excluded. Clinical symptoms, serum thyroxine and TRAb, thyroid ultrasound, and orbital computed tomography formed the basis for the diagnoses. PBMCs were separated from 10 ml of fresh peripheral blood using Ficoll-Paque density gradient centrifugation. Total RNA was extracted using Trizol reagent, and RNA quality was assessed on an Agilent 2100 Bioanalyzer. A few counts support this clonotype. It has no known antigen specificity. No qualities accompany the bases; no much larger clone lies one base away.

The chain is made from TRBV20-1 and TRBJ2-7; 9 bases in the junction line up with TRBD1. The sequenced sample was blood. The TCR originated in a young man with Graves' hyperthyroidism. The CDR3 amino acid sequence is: CSVSQGASYEQYF. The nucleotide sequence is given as TGCAGTGTCTCACAGGGGGCCTCCTACGAGCAGTACTTC.